This TCR beta chain was identified in a study of T cells in Graves' hyperthyroidism and ophthalmopathy. Points from the study as a whole: The model identified upcoming ophthalmopathy a median approximately six months ahead of onset. Ophthalmopathy could be told apart from stable hyperthyroidism with a 13 V-J model.

Between the trimmed V and J ends, which lost 4 bases and 4 bases, there was a span of 5 bases. The CDR3 is made up of 13 amino acids. Germline V gene data show CDR1 as ENHRY and CDR2 as SYGVKD. Lactation, pregnancy, other autoimmune disease or uncontrolled infection led to exclusion of patients. Used for diagnoses were clinical symptoms, serum thyroxine and TRAb, thyroid ultrasound and orbital computed tomography. Authors of the study amplified TCR beta CDR3 regions from RNA transcripts. HTBI primers were the set used in a first-round RT-PCR of the TCR CDR3. TCRdb itself ran the multiplex PCR reads through MiXCR, one entry per CDR3 protein. The table includes a few hundred thousand distinct CDR3 sequences, about half detected once. Concerning this clonotype: Its antigen is unknown.

The chain has TRBV10-3 and TRBJ2-6; D gene ambiguous. This TCR was recovered from an adult woman with Graves' disease, either hyperthyroidism or ophthalmopathy (not recorded which). Material: peripheral blood or thyroid tissue (not recorded which). CDR3 sequence: CAISGSGANVLTF. Here the CDR3 DNA reads TGTGCCATCAGTGGCTCAGGGGCCAACGTCCTGACTTTC.